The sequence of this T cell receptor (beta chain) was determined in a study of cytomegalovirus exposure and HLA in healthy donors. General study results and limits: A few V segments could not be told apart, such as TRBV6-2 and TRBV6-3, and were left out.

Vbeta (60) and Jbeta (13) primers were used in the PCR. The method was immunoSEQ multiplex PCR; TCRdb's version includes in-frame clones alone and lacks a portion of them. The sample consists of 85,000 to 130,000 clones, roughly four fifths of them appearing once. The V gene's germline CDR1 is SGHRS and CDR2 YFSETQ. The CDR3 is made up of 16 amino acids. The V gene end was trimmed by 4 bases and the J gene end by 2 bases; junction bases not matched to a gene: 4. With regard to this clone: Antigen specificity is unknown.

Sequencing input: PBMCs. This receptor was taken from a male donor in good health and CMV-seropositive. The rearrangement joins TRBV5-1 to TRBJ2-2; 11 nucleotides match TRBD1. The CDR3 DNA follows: TGCGCCAGCAGCCCAGGACAGGGGGCTAACACCGGGGAGCTGTTTTTT. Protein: CASSPGQGANTGELFF.